Each of the 5 T cell receptor beta chains below was sequenced from the same sample in a study of CD8+ T cells in alopecia areata (dated by TCRdb to 2017 to 2018). Libraries were made using the immunoSEQ multiplex PCR assay. RNA was extracted from all samples and reverse transcribed into cDNA, which served as template for TCR sequencing. TCRdb re-hosts the immuneACCESS table, in-frame sequences only. Its copies lack some clones; in the studies checked, an unresolved V gene accounts for under half of them, and the cause for the rest is not known. A total of over 150,000 clones appear in this sample, approximately 55% of them only once. The ten largest clonotypes hold about a tenth of the sample. What this sample's time point label stands for: roughly 24 weeks on oral tofacitinib. Taken with the paper, the label for treatment or condition translates to: oral pan-JAK inhibitor, 5-10 mg twice daily. The material sequenced was CD8+ T cells sorted from blood, taken at week 24, from a patient treated with tofacitinib. The receptors were sampled from a human donor with alopecia areata.

This clone appeared once. The chain carries TRBV30 and TRBJ2-3, with TRBD2 as a possible D gene (6 bases). Germline V lookup: CDR1 GTSNPN, CDR2 SVGIG (reference sequence). The CDR3 length is 15 residues. V dropped 2 bases and J dropped 3 bases, with 15 bases sitting between them. The CDR3 nucleotides read TGTGCCTGGAGTCGCGACAGTCGGGGGACAGATACGCAGTATTTT. This gives the protein CAWSRDSRGTDTQYF.

In this sample, this clone turned up a few times. The V call is TRBV29-1, the J call TRBJ1-1, with no clear D. The CDR3 runs 14 residues. With 0 bases removed from V and 0 bases from J, the gap between germline ends came to 8 bases. The germline V gene has CDR1 SQVTM and CDR2 ANQGSEA. CDR3 sequence: CSVEDLTLNTEAFF. The CDR3 DNA reads as TGCAGCGTTGAAGATCTTACCTTGAACACTGAAGCTTTCTTT.

This clone turned up a few times. The chain has TRBV29-1 and TRBJ1-5, with D unresolved. Per germline, CDR1 SQVTM and CDR2 ANQGSEA. Trimming pared 5 bases from V and 5 bases from J, leaving 10 bases between. The CDR3 extends over 12 amino acids. CDR3 sequence (DNA): TGCAGCGTTCTAGGTGCGGATCAGCCCCAGCATTTT. Its protein is CSVLGADQPQHF.

The genes are TRBV11-2 and TRBJ1-1; perhaps TRBD1 as D (6 bases). Between the trimmed V and J ends, which lost 4 bases and 3 bases, there was a span of 12 bases. The CDR3 sequence is 14 residues long. Germline V lookup: CDR1 SGHAT, CDR2 FQNNGV. The DNA for the CDR3 is TGTGCCAGCAGCTCTCAGGGGATTTACACTGAAGCTTTCTTT. Amino acids: CASSSQGIYTEAFF.

The V gene is TRBV6-5, the J gene TRBJ2-2; 7 bases are shared with TRBD2. After removal of 7 bases from V and 6 bases from J, the junction contained 11 bases not matched to a gene. The germline gives CDR1 MNHEY, CDR2 SVGAGI. The length of the CDR3 is 15 residues. The DNA for the CDR3 is TGTGCCAGCACCGGACGGGGGGAACGGGCCGGGGAGCTGTTTTTT. Protein sequence: CASTGRGERAGELFF.